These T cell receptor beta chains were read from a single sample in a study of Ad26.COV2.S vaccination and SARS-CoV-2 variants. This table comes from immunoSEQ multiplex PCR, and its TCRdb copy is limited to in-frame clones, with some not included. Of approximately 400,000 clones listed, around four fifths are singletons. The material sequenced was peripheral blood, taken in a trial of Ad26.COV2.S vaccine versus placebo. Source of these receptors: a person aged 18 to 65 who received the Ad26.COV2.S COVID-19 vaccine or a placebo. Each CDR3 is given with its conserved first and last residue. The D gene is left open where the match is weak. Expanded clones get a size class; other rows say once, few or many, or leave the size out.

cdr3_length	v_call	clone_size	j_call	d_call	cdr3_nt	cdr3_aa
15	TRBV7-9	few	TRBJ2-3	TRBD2	TGTGCCAGCAGCTTAGTCCTAGCGGCCACAGATACGCAGTATTTT	CASSLVLAATDTQYF
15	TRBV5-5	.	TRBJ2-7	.	TGTGCCAGCAGTTATCCCACCCGGGGTACCTACGAGCAGTACTTC	CASSYPTRGTYEQYF
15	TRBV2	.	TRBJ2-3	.	TGTGCCAGCAGTGGACTAGGGATAGGATCAGATACGCAGTATTTT	CASSGLGIGSDTQYF
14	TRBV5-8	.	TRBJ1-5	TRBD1	TGTGCCAGCAGCCTAGGACAGGTAAATCAGCCCCAGCATTTT	CASSLGQVNQPQHF
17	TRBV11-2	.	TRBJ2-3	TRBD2	TGTGCCAGCAGCTTACCCGCGACTAGCGGGCGGCGAGATACGCAGTATTTT	CASSLPATSGRRDTQYF
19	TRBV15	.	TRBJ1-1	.	TGTGCCACCAGCAGAGAACTTCATCTCGGGGACCCAACAAACACTGAAGCTTTCTTT	CATSRELHLGDPTNTEAFF
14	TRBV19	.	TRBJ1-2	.	TGTGCCAGTAGTTCGGACAGATCTAACTATGGCTACACCTTC	CASSSDRSNYGYTF
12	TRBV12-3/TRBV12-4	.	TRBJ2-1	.	TGTGCCAGCAGTCCAACCTCTAATGAGCAGTTCTTC	CASSPTSNEQFF
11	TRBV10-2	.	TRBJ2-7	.	TGCGCCAGCAGGGGCAGCTACGAGCAGTACTTC	CASRGSYEQYF
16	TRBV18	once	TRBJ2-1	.	TGTGCCAGTTTCGGGATAGCGCGGAGCTCCTACAATGAGCAGTTCTTC	CASFGIARSSYNEQFF
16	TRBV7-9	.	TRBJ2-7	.	TGTGCCAGCAGCCTTGCTGGGCAGGTCCCGCTATACGAGCAGTACTTC	CASSLAGQVPLYEQYF
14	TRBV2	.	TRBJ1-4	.	TGTGCCAGCAGGCCGAGGATTGGGGATGAAAAACTGTTTTTT	CASRPRIGDEKLFF
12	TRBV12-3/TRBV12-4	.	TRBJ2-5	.	TGTGCCAGCAGTTCCCCTCCAGAGACCCAGTACTTC	CASSSPPETQYF
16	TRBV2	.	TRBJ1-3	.	TGTGCCAGCAGAGACAGGAGACTCTCCGCTGGAAACACCATATATTTT	CASRDRRLSAGNTIYF
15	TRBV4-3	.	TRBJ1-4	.	TGCGCCAGCGCCAGGATCCTTGCAACTAATGAAAAACTGTTTTTT	CASARILATNEKLFF
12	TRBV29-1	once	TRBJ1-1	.	TGCAGCGTTTCAGTGGGGAGCACTGAAGCTTTCTTT	CSVSVGSTEAFF
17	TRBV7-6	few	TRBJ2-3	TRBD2	TGTGCCAGCAGCTCTCTAGCGGGGGGGACTAGCACAGATACGCAGTATTTT	CASSSLAGGTSTDTQYF
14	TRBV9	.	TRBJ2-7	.	TGTGCCAGCAGCGTAGCAGTGGGGACCTACGAGCAGTACTTC	CASSVAVGTYEQYF
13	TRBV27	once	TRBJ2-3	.	TGTGCCAGCAGTTTAGGTGGTACAGATACGCAGTATTTT	CASSLGGTDTQYF
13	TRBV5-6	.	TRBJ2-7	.	TGTGCCAGCAGCTTGGAGGAGAGCTACGAGCAGTACTTC	CASSLEESYEQYF
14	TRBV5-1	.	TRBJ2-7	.	TGCGCCAGCAGCTTGGTAGCCGGACCCTACGAGCAGTACTTC	CASSLVAGPYEQYF
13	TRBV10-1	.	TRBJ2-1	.	TGCGCCAGCAGTGAGGTTCCGGTGAATGAGCAGTTCTTC	CASSEVPVNEQFF
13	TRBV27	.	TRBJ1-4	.	TGTGCCAGCAGCGCCGGGCCCCAGGGGAAACTGTTTTTT	CASSAGPQGKLFF
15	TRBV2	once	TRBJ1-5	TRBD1	TGTGCCAGCAGCTTACAGGGGAATGGCAATCAGCCCCAGCATTTT	CASSLQGNGNQPQHF